This is a list of T cell receptor beta chains from one sample in a study of blood T cell repertoires in COVID-19. Libraries were prepared by immunoSEQ multiplex PCR; TCRdb keeps only in-frame clonotypes and omits some of them. The data hold 250,000 to 300,000 clones, with approximately 85% observed a single time. The sequenced material came from PBMCs or T cells enriched from blood (not recorded which). The receptors shown here come from a woman aged 45-65 years who had recovered from COVID-19. The CDR3 runs from the conserved cysteine through the conserved F or W. A D gene is named only where the DNA matches it firmly. Rows may omit the clone size; those that give it use once, few, many or a size class.

j_call clone_size d_call v_call cdr3_nt cdr3_aa
TRBJ2-1 few TRBD2 TRBV19 TGTGCCAGTAGCCGGGGACTAGCGGCGGGACAACTTCGCAATGAGCAGTTCTTC CASSRGLAAGQLRNEQFF
TRBJ1-1 - - TRBV29-1 TGCAGCCCCGAGCGGGGGAATGGAGCTTTCTTT CSPERGNGAFF
TRBJ2-1 - - TRBV7-9 TGTGCCAGCAGCTTTACAGCAGGCTCCTACAATGAGCAGTTCTTC CASSFTAGSYNEQFF
TRBJ2-1 - TRBD2 TRBV11-2 TGTGCCAGCAGCTGGGGGGGAGGTAGCGGGAGAAGGGATGAGCAGTTCTTC CASSWGGGSGRRDEQFF
TRBJ2-1 - - TRBV18 TGTGCCAGCTCACCGCTCGGGGGAGTGGGCAATGAGCAGTTCTTC CASSPLGGVGNEQFF
TRBJ1-3 - - TRBV19 TGTGCCAGTAGCGTTACAGGGACCTCTGGAAACACCATATATTTT CASSVTGTSGNTIYF
TRBJ2-5 - TRBD1 TRBV27 TGTGCCAGCAGTTACAGGGGGGAAGAGACCCAGTACTTC CASSYRGEETQYF
TRBJ1-2 - - TRBV19 TGTGCCAGTAGTATCGCGGGGGCTCAAACTGGCTACACCTTC CASSIAGAQTGYTF
TRBJ1-3 - - TRBV10-3 TGTGCCATCAGTTCGGACAGAAACACCATATATTTT CAISSDRNTIYF
TRBJ2-7 - TRBD2 TRBV27 TGTGCCAGCAGTTTATCAGCGGGACTAGCGTCCTCCTACGAGCAGTACTTC CASSLSAGLASSYEQYF
TRBJ2-7 - TRBD2 TRBV9 TGTGCCAGCAGTTTGACTAGCGGCTTTTCCTACGAGCAGTACTTC CASSLTSGFSYEQYF
TRBJ1-1 - - TRBV15 TGTGCCACCAGCAGAGCAAACACTGAAGCTTTCTTT CATSRANTEAFF
TRBJ1-3 - TRBD1 TRBV19 TGTGCCAGTAGTATAGATTTTGGACAGGGGAACACCATATATTTT CASSIDFGQGNTIYF
TRBJ2-7 - - TRBV28 TGTGCCAGCACTAATTACTACGAGCAGTACTTC CASTNYYEQYF
TRBJ1-5 few - TRBV7-2 TGTGCCAGCAGCCCCACCGGGACATCGAGTCAGCCCCAGCATTTT CASSPTGTSSQPQHF
TRBJ2-1 - TRBD2 TRBV28 TGTGCCAGCAGTCCCGGGACTAGCGGGAGTGATGAGCAGTTCTTC CASSPGTSGSDEQFF
TRBJ1-1 - - TRBV4-1 TGCGCCAGCAGCCGCGATTTCCGCACTGAAGCTTTCTTT CASSRDFRTEAFF
TRBJ2-4 - TRBD2 TRBV19 TGTGCCAGTAGTCGACTAGCGGGAGGCGCCAAAAACATTCAGTACTTC CASSRLAGGAKNIQYF
TRBJ1-1 - TRBD1 TRBV6-5 TGTGCCAGCAGACCGGGGACAGGGAGTAACACTGAAGCTTTCTTT CASRPGTGSNTEAFF
TRBJ1-2 - - TRBV5-1 TGCGCCAGCAGCTCGAGTTCCTCCGTAGGGGTCGCCGATGGCTACACCTTC CASSSSSSVGVADGYTF
TRBJ1-1 - TRBD1 TRBV9 TGTGCCAGCAGCTCGGGACAGGGTGTTGAAGCTTTCTTT CASSSGQGVEAFF
TRBJ1-3 - TRBD1 TRBV5-1 TGCGCCAGCCAAGGGACAGCCTCTGGAAACACCATATATTTT CASQGTASGNTIYF
TRBJ2-5 once - TRBV7-9 TGTGCCAGCAGCCCCCCGTCGACAGGTAACCAAGAGACCCAGTACTTC CASSPPSTGNQETQYF
TRBJ2-2 - - TRBV7-7 TGTGCTAGCAGCTTAGGGGCTAGCCGGGACACCGGGGAGCTGTTTTTT CASSLGASRDTGELFF
TRBJ1-5 few - TRBV5-6 TGTGCCAGCAGCTTGGTACTCGGTCCCCAGCATTTT CASSLVLGPQHF
TRBJ2-1 - TRBD1 TRBV7-3 TGTGCCAGCAGCACGACAGGGGGCGCTGGCGATGAGCAGTTCTTC CASSTTGGAGDEQFF